The rows below give T cell receptor beta chains drawn from one sample of a study of T cell responses to AZD1222 COVID-19 vaccine. The assay was immunoSEQ multiplex PCR, and TCRdb's table has in-frame clones only and misses some. Of roughly 150,000 clones in the sample, 91% were seen once. This material consisted of peripheral blood, taken on day 0 of AZD1222 vaccination. The receptors derive from an adult in good health. The CDR3 runs from the conserved cysteine through the conserved F or W. Fields, in order: J gene, V gene, D gene, clone size, CDR3 DNA, CDR3 protein. A D gene is named only where the DNA matches it firmly. Clone sizes are given selectively: once, few, many, or a class where the clone is expanded.

TRBJ1-3 | TRBV30 | TRBD1 | NA | TGTGCCTGGAGTCTAAGTCACCTCGGGACAGGGAGAAACACCATATATTTT | CAWSLSHLGTGRNTIYF
TRBJ1-1 | TRBV7-3 | NA | once | TGTGCCAGCAGCTTAAAGGGAGGGATGAACACTGAAGCTTTCTTT | CASSLKGGMNTEAFF
TRBJ2-3 | TRBV27 | TRBD1 | NA | TGTGCCAGCGCTTCCCACCAGGGACAGGGGACAGATACGCAGTATTTT | CASASHQGQGTDTQYF
TRBJ1-6 | TRBV5-6 | NA | NA | TGTGCCAGCAGCTTGTTGAATCAGGGTTCACCCCTCCACTTT | CASSLLNQGSPLHF
TRBJ2-7 | TRBV10-3 | TRBD1 | NA | TGTGCCATCAGTGATGGGACAGGGACGGAGGAGCAGTACTTC | CAISDGTGTEEQYF
TRBJ2-7 | TRBV9 | NA | NA | TGTGCCAGCAGCCCAGGACAGCGGACCTACGAGCAGTACTTC | CASSPGQRTYEQYF
TRBJ1-2 | TRBV28 | NA | NA | TGTGCCAGCCAAGGGGTTAACTATGGCTACACCTTC | CASQGVNYGYTF
TRBJ1-5 | TRBV15 | TRBD1 | NA | TGTGCCACCGCGGGACAGGGAAGGTTGCCCCAGCATTTT | CATAGQGRLPQHF
TRBJ1-1 | TRBV11-2 | NA | NA | TGTGCCAGCAGACCCCGCGGAGGGGTGACTGAAGCTTTCTTT | CASRPRGGVTEAFF
TRBJ1-3 | TRBV6-5 | TRBD1 | NA | TGTGCCAGCAGGTGGGACAGGGCGTCTGGAAACACCATATATTTT | CASRWDRASGNTIYF
TRBJ1-2 | TRBV18 | NA | NA | TGTGCCAGCTCACTCCTCCACGCTCAGACGAGTGAGATTTTCCCGAATGGCTACACCTTC | CASSLLHAQTSEIFPNGYTF
TRBJ1-4 | TRBV7-2 | NA | NA | TGTGCCAGCAGCCCACCGGGCCTTAACCGGGAAAAACTGTTTTTT | CASSPPGLNREKLFF
TRBJ2-7 | TRBV7-2 | TRBD2 | NA | TGTGCCAGCAGCTTAGCACCGAGAGACGGGACTAGATCGTACGAGCAGTACTTC | CASSLAPRDGTRSYEQYF
TRBJ1-1 | TRBV11-2 | NA | NA | TGTGCCAGCAGCTCCTCGTATGGAGGGGAAACTGAAGCTTTCTTT | CASSSSYGGETEAFF
TRBJ2-5 | TRBV7-9 | TRBD2 | NA | TGTGCCAGCAGCCCTAGCGGGGGGACAGAGACCCAGTACTTC | CASSPSGGTETQYF
TRBJ1-2 | TRBV6-1 | NA | NA | TGTGCCAGCAGTGAGTACCTTCGGACAGCGGAACACTATGGCTACACCTTC | CASSEYLRTAEHYGYTF
TRBJ1-6 | TRBV5-6 | NA | NA | TGTGCCAGCAGCTTGTGGGCAACACCCCTCCACTTT | CASSLWATPLHF
TRBJ2-2 | TRBV6-4 | NA | NA | TGTGCCAGCAGTGCTGGTTTGGGGAGCACCGGGGAGCTGTTTTTT | CASSAGLGSTGELFF
TRBJ1-2 | TRBV19 | TRBD1 | once | TGTGCCAGTAGTATGGAAGGACAGGGGGCGTCCGGCTACACCTTC | CASSMEGQGASGYTF
TRBJ1-3 | TRBV2 | NA | NA | TGTGCCAGCAGTGCCGAGAAGAGCTCTGGAAACACCATATATTTT | CASSAEKSSGNTIYF
TRBJ1-6 | TRBV10-1 | NA | NA | TGCGCCAGCACCAAACCCCGGGACACGAGATTCAGCAGCGATTCACCCCTCCACTTT | CASTKPRDTRFSSDSPLHF
TRBJ1-5 | TRBV4-3 | NA | NA | TGCGCCAGCAGCCAAGGACCCAATAGCAATCAGCCCCAGCATTTT | CASSQGPNSNQPQHF
TRBJ2-3 | TRBV24-1 | TRBD1 | NA | TGTGCCACCAGTGATACAGGGGAAGTAGGAGATACGCAGTATTTT | CATSDTGEVGDTQYF
TRBJ2-7 | TRBV28 | NA | NA | TGTGCCAGCAGGACACGGGGGAGTGCCTCCTACGAGCAGTACTTC | CASRTRGSASYEQYF
TRBJ1-4 | TRBV21-1 | NA | medium-sized | TGTGCCAGCAGCAAAGCAAAGGGGGCGCGTCCTAATGAAAAACTGTTTTTT | CASSKAKGARPNEKLFF
TRBJ2-1 | TRBV7-2 | TRBD2 | NA | TGTGCCAGCAGCTCGAGGACTAGCGGAGTAGGCTCCTACAATGAGCAGTTCTTC | CASSSRTSGVGSYNEQFF
TRBJ1-1 | TRBV19 | NA | NA | TGTGCCAGTCACCCCCGATCGGTCACTGAAGCTTTCTTT | CASHPRSVTEAFF
TRBJ1-4 | TRBV15 | NA | NA | TGTGCCACCAGCAGTGACCGGGACGGTGCAACTAATGAAAAACTGTTTTTT | CATSSDRDGATNEKLFF
TRBJ2-5 | TRBV11-2 | NA | NA | TGTGCCAGCAGCCTATACCGGGCCCGGCTTGGGACCCAGTACTTC | CASSLYRARLGTQYF
TRBJ1-1 | TRBV10-3 | NA | NA | TGTGCCATCAGTGATGAGTTGGCAGGGAGCACTGAAGCTTTCTTT | CAISDELAGSTEAFF
TRBJ1-4 | TRBV30 | NA | NA | TGTGCCTGGAGTGTAGGACAGTTTACTTCATCGGGTGAAAAACTGTTTTTT | CAWSVGQFTSSGEKLFF
TRBJ1-4 | TRBV2 | NA | NA | TGTGCCAGCATGAAGGACAGCAATGAAAAACTGTTTTTT | CASMKDSNEKLFF
TRBJ1-5 | TRBV7-9 | TRBD1 | NA | TGTGCCAGCAGCCGATCAACCGGGACAGGGGGCAATCAGCCCCAGCATTTT | CASSRSTGTGGNQPQHF
TRBJ1-1 | TRBV11-2 | NA | few | TGTGCCAGCAGCTTAAAGGGGCAGGGAGTTGAAGCTTTCTTT | CASSLKGQGVEAFF
TRBJ2-1 | TRBV11-2 | NA | NA | TGTGCCAGCAGCTTAGTACGGGGACCCTACAATGAGCAGTTCTTC | CASSLVRGPYNEQFF
TRBJ2-1 | TRBV5-1 | TRBD2 | NA | TGCGCCAGCAGCCAACGTCAGGGGACTAGCAATGAGCAGTTCTTC | CASSQRQGTSNEQFF
TRBJ2-1 | TRBV27 | NA | NA | TGTGCCAGCAGTTTTACCCACAGGGAAAATGAGCAGTTCTTC | CASSFTHRENEQFF
TRBJ2-7 | TRBV5-6 | TRBD2 | NA | TGTGCCAGCAGCCCCCCGCGGGGGGTCTACGAGCAGTACTTC | CASSPPRGVYEQYF
TRBJ1-5 | TRBV10-1 | NA | NA | TGCGCCAGCAGTGAGCCTCTAGACAGGTTTTATAGCAATCAGCCCCAGCATTTT | CASSEPLDRFYSNQPQHF
TRBJ1-5 | TRBV5-5 | NA | NA | TGTGCCAGCAGCTTGGGACTGGGGATGAATCAGCCCCAGCATTTT | CASSLGLGMNQPQHF
TRBJ1-2 | TRBV5-5 | TRBD1 | NA | TGTGCCAGCAGCCTGGGACAGACGTCTGCGCATACCTTC | CASSLGQTSAHTF
TRBJ2-4 | TRBV13 | NA | NA | TGTGCCAGCAGCTTCAAGATTATGGCCAAAAACATTCAGTACTTC | CASSFKIMAKNIQYF
TRBJ1-1 | TRBV28 | NA | NA | TGTGCCACTTTACAGGGAATAGAAGCTTTCTTT | CATLQGIEAFF
TRBJ1-2 | TRBV19 | NA | NA | TGTGCCAGTAGTTGGGCCGGGAACTATGGCTACACCTTC | CASSWAGNYGYTF
TRBJ2-2 | TRBV7-2 | TRBD2 | NA | TGTGCCAGCAGCTTAGGAGGACTAGCTTCCGGGGAGCTGTTTTTT | CASSLGGLASGELFF
TRBJ2-7 | TRBV15 | TRBD1 | NA | TGTGCCACCAGCAGAACACGACAGGGTTTCGAGCAGTACTTC | CATSRTRQGFEQYF
TRBJ1-4 | TRBV7-2 | TRBD1 | NA | TGTGCCAGCAGCTCAACGCACGGACAGGGGATAGAGTTGCGTGAAAAACTGTTTTTT | CASSSTHGQGIELREKLFF
TRBJ1-5 | TRBV5-1 | NA | NA | TGCGCCAGCAGCTTAGGGGATTCGAGCAATCAGCCCCAGCATTTT | CASSLGDSSNQPQHF
TRBJ2-5 | TRBV5-1 | NA | NA | TGCGCCAGCAGCTTGGGGATACAAGAGACCCAGTACTTC | CASSLGIQETQYF